This paragraph covers one T cell receptor (beta chain) sequence. Other DNA variants within this sample encode the same CDR3. Methods used by the authors: Estimation of nucleated cell counts relied on the amplification of reference gene primers. The repertoire was sequenced with immunoSEQ multiplex PCR; TCRdb's copy has only in-frame clones and lacks some. That table supplies the V and J calls and clone size; D and trimming were determined from the DNA. The table has 200,000 to 250,000 clones, about 82% seen once. Seattle patient enrollment occurred during active infection, with longitudinal follow-up thereafter. These data originate in a study of blood T cell repertoires in COVID-19. This CDR3 has 13 amino acids. Deletions cut 4 bases from V and 0 bases from J, with 6 bases between. From germline, CDR1 is SNHLY and CDR2 FYNNEI.

The source material was peripheral blood. The chain recombines TRBV2 with TRBJ1-2, with D possibly matching TRBD1 (6 bases). The TCR comes from a man in his forties or fifties with COVID-19, enrolled during active disease. DNA of the CDR3: TGTGCCAGCAGTGGGACAGCTAACTATGGCTACACCTTC. As protein: CASSGTANYGYTF.